Presented here are 29 T cell receptor beta chains from one specimen sequenced in a study of T cell repertoires in cytomegalovirus infection. MiXCR was run by TCRdb on the reads, yielding one entry per CDR3 protein. The sample consists of approximately 700,000 distinct CDR3 sequences, about a third of them appearing once. Material for sequencing was PBMCs. The receptors shown here come from a human donor in good health (CMV status not recorded). Some clones in this sample may be carry-over from other donors' samples.

This clonotype was observed a handful of times. V and J are TRBV7-9 and TRBJ1-6; D might be TRBD1 (5 bases). V gave up 2 bases and J gave up 7 bases, with 15 bases separating them. The CDR3 is 16 amino acids. CDR1 and CDR2 from the germline V gene are SEHNR and FQNEAQ (reference sequence). The CDR3 coding sequence is TGTGCCAGCAGCTTATCGTCGGCGCAGGGAAATTCACCCCTCCACTTT. It encodes CASSLSSAQGNSPLHF.

The V gene is TRBV28, the J gene TRBJ2-7; TRBD2 matches 13 bases. V was clipped by 6 bases and J by 3 bases; unmatched bases: 5. Per germline, CDR1 MDHEN and CDR2 SYDVKM. The CDR3 has 15 residues. CDR3 protein: CASSRTSGSLYEQYF. The CDR3 DNA follows: TGTGCCAGCAGCAGGACTAGCGGGAGCCTCTACGAGCAGTACTTC.

In this sample, this clonotype turned up a few times. This chain links TRBV6-6 with TRBJ1-3; D remains ambiguous. Germline values: CDR1 MNHNY, CDR2 SVGAGI (reference sequence). Between the trimmed V and J ends, which lost 2 bases and 1 base, there was a span of 3 bases. The CDR3 covers 13 residues. CDR3 nucleotides: TGTGCCAGCAGTTACGGTTCTGGAAACACCATATATTTT. Its protein is CASSYGSGNTIYF.

This clonotype was seen just once. The chain is built from TRBV11-2 and TRBJ1-4, with TRBD1 identical over 11 bases. The CDR3 spans 16 residues. J was trimmed by 7 bases and V by 5 bases; bases with no gene match: 9. Germline V CDR1 and CDR2: SGHAT, FQNNGV. The CDR3 sequence is CASSILGQGAFEKLFF. The CDR3 DNA follows: TGTGCCAGCAGCATCCTCGGACAGGGGGCATTTGAAAAACTGTTTTTT.

This sequence joins TRBV7-8 and TRBJ2-7, with 10 bases matching TRBD1. Germline V gene sequence: CDR1 SGHVS, CDR2 FQNEAQ. This CDR3 region has 15 residues. Trimming at V came to 5 bases and at J to 0 bases, leaving 4 bases not matched to a gene. The CDR3: CASSRGQGISYEQYF. The CDR3 DNA sequence: TGTGCCAGCAGCCGGGGACAGGGGATCTCCTACGAGCAGTACTTC.

The rearrangement links TRBV6-1 to TRBJ2-4; either TRBD1 or TRBD2 may supply D (5 bases each). CDR1 and CDR2 from the germline V gene are MNHNS and SASEGT. V gave up 6 bases and J gave up 5 bases, with 11 bases separating them. The CDR3 is made up of 13 amino acids. CDR3 nucleotides: TGTGCCAGCAGAACCGGGACCCAAAACATTCAGTACTTC. Translated, it gives CASRTGTQNIQYF.

This clonotype was counted between two and nine times. The CDR3 DNA sequence: TGTGCCAGCAGTCCCGGGACTAGGGGGGACGAAGAGACCCAGTACTTC. Translated: CASSPGTRGDEETQYF. The rearrangement links TRBV6-5 to TRBJ2-5, with 8 bases fitting TRBD2. The length of the CDR3 is 16 residues. Germline V CDR1 and CDR2: MNHEY, SVGAGI. The V segment lost 5 bases and the J segment 3 bases; nucleotides outside the gene matches: 11.

This clonotype was picked up many times. V gene TRBV5-6 combines with J gene TRBJ1-1; D remains ambiguous. The CDR3 consists of 11 residues. With 2 bases removed from V and 7 bases from J, the gap between germline ends came to 6 bases. Looked up from germline, CDR1 is SGHDT and CDR2 is YYEEEE. The CDR3 region is CASSLSGEAFF. The CDR3 region has the DNA TGTGCCAGCAGCTTATCCGGTGAAGCTTTCTTT.

The chain couples TRBV6-8 to TRBJ1-2; D might be TRBD1 (5 bases). Germline loops: CDR1 MNHGY, CDR2 SAAAGT. Trimming cost V 8 bases and J 0 bases, with 16 bases left between them. The CDR3 totals 15 residues. The CDR3 reads CASRHEGRANYGYTF. DNA for the CDR3: TGTGCCAGCCGGCACGAGGGCAGGGCTAACTATGGCTACACCTTC.

The chain recombines TRBV6-5 with TRBJ2-5; the match to TRBD1 covers 7 bases. V gave up 6 bases and J gave up 2 bases; unmatched junction bases: 9. Per the germline V gene, CDR1 is MNHEY and CDR2 is SVGAGI. The CDR3 covers 15 residues. Here the CDR3 reads CASSHPKTGQETQYF. The CDR3, as DNA: TGTGCCAGCAGCCACCCCAAGACAGGGCAAGAGACCCAGTACTTC.

CDR3: CASSVTSGENTGELFF. As DNA, the CDR3 is TGTGCCAGCAGCGTGACTAGCGGGGAGAACACCGGGGAGCTGTTTTTT. This sequence joins TRBV9 and TRBJ2-2; 11 nucleotides agree with TRBD2. V lost 2 bases to trimming and J lost 1 base; unmatched junction nucleotides: 1. The CDR3 is 16 amino acids. Germline V lookup: CDR1 SGDLS, CDR2 YYNGEE.

In its sample, this clonotype was seen many times. This sequence joins TRBV12-3 or TRBV12-4 and TRBJ2-7; TRBD1 matches 7 bases. The CDR3 has 12 amino acids. J lost 3 bases, V lost 5 bases, and 1 base had no gene match. CDR3 in DNA: TGTGCCAGCAGTGGGGACAGCTACGAGCAGTACTTC. Its translation is CASSGDSYEQYF.

Only a few counts were recorded for this clonotype. The chain combines TRBV19 with TRBJ2-3; D perhaps matches TRBD1 (5 bases). V gave up 1 base and J gave up 7 bases, with 12 bases separating them. The CDR3 sequence is 14 residues long. CDR1 is LNHDA, CDR2 SQIVND, per germline (reference sequence). The CDR3 nucleotides are TGTGCCAGTAGTATAGTCCTGACAGAGAATACGCAGTATTTT. As protein: CASSIVLTENTQYF.

This chain connects TRBV3-1 to TRBJ1-2, with D uncertain. Trimming shortened V by 1 base and J by 3 bases, and 6 bases separated the two germline ends. The CDR3 has 13 residues. Germline V lookup: CDR1 LGHDT, CDR2 YNNKEL (reference sequence). The CDR3 region has the DNA TGTGCCAGCAGCCAAGCGAAGGACTATGGCTACACCTTC. Protein product: CASSQAKDYGYTF.

The sample holds a few counts of this clonotype. V is TRBV20-1 and J is TRBJ1-6; D gene unclear. This CDR3 spans 12 amino acids. V lost 0 bases, J lost 15 bases, and 12 bases lay in between. The germline V gene has CDR1 DFQATT and CDR2 SNEGSKA (reference sequence). The CDR3 here is CSARELQVNLHF. CDR3 nucleotide sequence: TGCAGTGCTAGAGAGCTCCAAGTTAACCTCCACTTT.

Comment on this clonotype: A single base separates this from a much larger clone, so it may be a read error. V and J are TRBV7-6 and TRBJ2-5, with TRBD1 identical over 7 bases. The CDR3 is made up of 14 amino acids. With 7 bases clipped from V and 4 bases from J, the junction kept 9 bases outside the gene matches. From germline, CDR1 is SGHVS and CDR2 FNYEAQ. CDR3 DNA sequence: TGTGCCAGCATCCCGCGCAGGGGGTTAGAGACCCAGTACTTC. It is translated as CASIPRRGLETQYF.

This chain joins TRBV27 and TRBJ2-7; TRBD1 aligns across 8 bases. The germline V gene has CDR1 MNHEY and CDR2 SMNVEV (reference sequence). This CDR3 is built from 16 residues. J was trimmed by 4 bases and V by 3 bases; bases with no gene match: 11. The CDR3 spells CASSLTTGDRTYEQYF. The DNA for the CDR3 is TGTGCCAGCAGTTTGACGACAGGGGATAGAACTTACGAGCAGTACTTC.

This chain connects TRBV9 to TRBJ1-5; TRBD1 aligns across 8 bases. The CDR3 extends over 16 amino acids. From germline, CDR1 is SGDLS and CDR2 YYNGEE. V dropped 0 bases and J dropped 9; count of bases not matched to a gene: 11. CDR3 protein: CASSVDRTGIRLPQHF. DNA for the CDR3: TGTGCCAGCAGCGTAGATAGGACAGGGATCCGCCTGCCCCAGCATTTT.

CDR3 nucleotides: TGTGCCAGCAGCCATCCAGGGGACAGGGCAGTTGAAGCTTTCTTT. Protein product: CASSHPGDRAVEAFF. The chain is built from TRBV7-8 and TRBJ1-1, with 9 bases matching TRBD1. CDR1 and CDR2 from the germline V gene are SGHVS and FQNEAQ. After removal of 5 bases from V and 7 bases from J, the junction contained 11 bases not matched to a gene. CDR3 length: 15 amino acids.

The chain couples TRBV5-1 to TRBJ2-7; D perhaps matches TRBD2 (5 bases). This CDR3 spans 13 amino acids. Trimming removed 2 bases at V and 2 bases at J, with 8 bases between. The germline gives CDR1 SGHRS, CDR2 YFSETQ. The CDR3: CASSFREAYEQYF. CDR3 coding DNA: TGCGCCAGCAGCTTCCGGGAAGCCTACGAGCAGTACTTC.

CDR3 nucleotides: TGTGCCAGCAGCGGGGGACGGCTAGAAGCTTTCTTT. Residues: CASSGGRLEAFF. The rearrangement joins TRBV5-3 to TRBJ1-1; perhaps TRBD1 as D (5 bases). TRBV5-3 is flagged as an ORF with uncertain function. The length of the CDR3 is 12 residues. Trimming stripped 8 bases from V and 8 bases from J, with 16 bases between.

J is TRBJ1-1 and V is TRBV7-3; the D is unclear. V was shortened by 2 bases and J by 1 base, with 8 bases between the two germline ends. Germline CDR1 and CDR2: SGHTA and FQGTGA. This CDR3 contains 14 residues. CDR3 bases: TGTGCCAGCAGCTTACAGCCGGGGAACACTGAAGCTTTCTTT. The encoded protein is CASSLQPGNTEAFF.

The CDR3 loop is CASSGMGTGELFF. The CDR3, as DNA: TGTGCCAGCAGCGGGATGGGCACCGGGGAGCTGTTTTTT. The chain links TRBV5-6 to TRBJ2-2; D gene unclear. The V and J ends lost 4 bases and 4 bases respectively, with 8 bases between them. Looked up from germline, CDR1 is SGHDT and CDR2 is YYEEEE. This CDR3 spans 13 amino acids. The entire variable domain, with the rest obtained from reference TRBV5-6 and TRBJ2-2, is as follows: DAGVTQSPTHLIKTRGQQVTLRCSPKSGHDTVSWYQQALGQGPQFIFQYYEEEERQRGNFPDRFSGHQFPNYSSELNVNALLLGDSALYLCASSGMGTGELFFGEGSRLTVL.

The chain employs TRBV27 and TRBJ2-2; the D is unclear. CDR1 is MNHEY, CDR2 SMNVEV, per germline (reference sequence). V shed 8 bases and J shed 4 bases, with 11 bases lying between them. The CDR3 has 13 residues. This CDR3 is CASLPPGTGELFF. DNA of the CDR3: TGTGCCAGCCTGCCCCCGGGCACCGGGGAGCTGTTTTTT.

Many counts were recorded for this clonotype. V is TRBV6-1 and J is TRBJ2-7; 7 bases fit TRBD1. The V segment lost 2 bases and the J segment 4 bases; nucleotides outside the gene matches: 5. The CDR3 sequence is 14 residues long. The germline V gene encodes CDR1 MNHNS and CDR2 SASEGT. The CDR3 is CASSESDRLYEQYF. DNA of the CDR3: TGTGCCAGCAGTGAATCGGACAGGTTGTACGAGCAGTACTTC.

The gene calls are TRBV10-3 and TRBJ1-2, with 7 bases that match TRBD1. The V and J ends lost 11 bases and 6 bases, in that order; junction bases with no gene match: 18. Looked up from germline, CDR1 is ENHRY and CDR2 is SYGVKD. CDR3 length equals 15 residues. DNA of the CDR3: TGTGCCTCCTCGGGGACCCAAGGGGGCGCTAATGGCTACACCTTC. This encodes CASSGTQGGANGYTF.

This clonotype has more than one count but fewer than ten. V and J are TRBV4-1 and TRBJ2-4, with TRBD2 matching 14 bases. CDR1 is MGHRA, CDR2 YSYEKL, per germline. The CDR3 contains 19 residues. V lost 1 base and J lost 0; bases outside the gene matches: 5. CDR3 coding DNA: TGCGCCAGCAGCCAAGTTCAGACTAGCGGGGGGGTAGCCAAAAACATTCAGTACTTC. This codes for CASSQVQTSGGVAKNIQYF.

The rearrangement links TRBV7-2 to TRBJ2-5, with D unclear. The germline CDR1 and CDR2 sequences are SGHTA and FQGNSA. V lost 5 bases, J lost 2 bases, and 9 bases lay in between. This CDR3 comprises 13 residues. The CDR3 DNA reads TGTGCCAGCAGCGTGGGCCCTCAAGAGACCCAGTACTTC. Its protein is CASSVGPQETQYF.

V is TRBV3-1 and J is TRBJ1-1, with 7 bases lining up with TRBD1. V shed 3 bases, J shed 4 bases, and the junction held 5 bases outside the gene matches. The CDR3 runs to 14 residues. Germline lookup yields CDR1 LGHDT and CDR2 YNNKEL (reference sequence). CDR3 in amino acids: CASSQLQGTTEAFF. CDR3 in DNA: TGTGCCAGCAGCCAGCTACAGGGGACCACTGAAGCTTTCTTT.